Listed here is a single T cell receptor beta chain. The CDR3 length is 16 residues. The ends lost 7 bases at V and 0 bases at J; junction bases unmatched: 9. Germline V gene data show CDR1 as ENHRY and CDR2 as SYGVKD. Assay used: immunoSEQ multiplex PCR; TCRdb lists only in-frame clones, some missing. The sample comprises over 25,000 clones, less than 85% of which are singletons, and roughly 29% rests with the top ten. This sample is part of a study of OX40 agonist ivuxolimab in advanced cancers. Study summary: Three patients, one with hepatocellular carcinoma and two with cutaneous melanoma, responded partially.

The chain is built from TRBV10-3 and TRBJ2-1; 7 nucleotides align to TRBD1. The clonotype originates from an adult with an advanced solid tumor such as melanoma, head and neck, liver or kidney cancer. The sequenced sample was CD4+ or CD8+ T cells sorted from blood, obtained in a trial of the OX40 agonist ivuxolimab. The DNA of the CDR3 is TGTGCCATCAAGGATGGGGACAGACTCTCCTACAATGAGCAGTTCTTC. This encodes CAIKDGDRLSYNEQFF.